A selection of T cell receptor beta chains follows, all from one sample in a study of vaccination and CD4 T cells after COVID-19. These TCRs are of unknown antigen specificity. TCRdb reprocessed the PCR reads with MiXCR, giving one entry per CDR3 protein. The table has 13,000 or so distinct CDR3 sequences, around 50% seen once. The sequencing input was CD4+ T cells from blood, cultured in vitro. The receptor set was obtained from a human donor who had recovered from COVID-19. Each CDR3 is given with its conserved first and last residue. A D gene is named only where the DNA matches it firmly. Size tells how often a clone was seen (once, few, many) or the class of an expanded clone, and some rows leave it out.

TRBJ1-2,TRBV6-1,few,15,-,CASSDQSQGGYGYTF,TGTGCCAGCAGTGACCAATCACAGGGTGGCTATGGCTACACCTTC
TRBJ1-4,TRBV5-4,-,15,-,CASSFRGSTNEKLFF,TGTGCCAGCAGCTTCCGGGGGTCGACTAATGAAAAACTGTTTTTT
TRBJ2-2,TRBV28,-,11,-,CAASGTGELFF,TGTGCCGCCTCGGGAACCGGGGAGCTGTTTTTT
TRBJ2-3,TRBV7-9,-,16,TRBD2,CASSLARGKATDTQYF,TGTGCCAGCAGCTTAGCGCGGGGGAAGGCCACAGATACGCAGTATTTT
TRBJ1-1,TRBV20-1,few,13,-,CSARVSGAAEAFF,TGCAGTGCTAGGGTGTCGGGGGCTGCTGAAGCTTTCTTT
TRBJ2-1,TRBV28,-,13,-,CASSLGTVNEQFF,TGTGCCAGCAGTTTAGGGACTGTTAATGAGCAGTTCTTC
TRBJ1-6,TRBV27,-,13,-,CASSFWLNSPLHF,TGTGCCAGCAGTTTCTGGTTGAATTCACCCCTCCACTTT
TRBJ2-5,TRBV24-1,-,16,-,CATSDASGTVQETQYF,TGTGCCACCAGTGATGCAAGCGGGACAGTCCAAGAGACCCAGTACTTC
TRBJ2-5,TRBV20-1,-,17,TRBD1,CSARGAGGALGLETQYF,TGCAGTGCTAGAGGAGCAGGGGGCGCTTTGGGGCTGGAGACCCAGTACTTC
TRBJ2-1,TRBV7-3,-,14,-,CASSPRGTYNEQFF,TGTGCCAGCAGCCCCAGGGGAACCTACAATGAGCAGTTCTTC
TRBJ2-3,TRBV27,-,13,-,CASSSRGTDTQYF,TGTGCCAGCAGTAGTAGGGGCACAGATACGCAGTATTTT
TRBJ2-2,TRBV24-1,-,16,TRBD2,CATSDPSAGSTGELFF,TGTGCCACCAGTGATCCATCAGCGGGAAGCACCGGGGAGCTGTTTTTT
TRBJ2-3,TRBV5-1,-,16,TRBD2,CASSGGSGRSTDTQYF,TGCGCCAGCAGCGGCGGCAGCGGGAGGAGCACAGATACGCAGTATTTT
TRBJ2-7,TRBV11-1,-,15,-,CASSPGNIQDHEQYF,TGTGCCAGCAGCCCAGGGAACATTCAGGACCACGAGCAGTACTTC
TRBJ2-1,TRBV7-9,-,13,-,CASRADSSDEQFF,TGTGCCAGCAGAGCTGACAGTAGTGATGAGCAGTTCTTC
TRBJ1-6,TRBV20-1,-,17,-,CSARDGSAVSLNSPLHF,TGCAGTGCTAGAGATGGCTCAGCCGTCAGCCTTAATTCACCCCTCCACTTT
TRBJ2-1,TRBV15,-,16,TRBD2,CATSSLKREGHNEQFF,TGTGCCACCAGCAGCCTTAAACGGGAGGGCCACAATGAGCAGTTCTTC
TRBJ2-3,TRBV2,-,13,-,CASSGGPTDTQYF,TGTGCCAGCAGTGGGGGCCCGACAGATACGCAGTATTTT
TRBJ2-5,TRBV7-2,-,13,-,CASSLMIQETQYF,TGTGCCAGCAGCTTAATGATTCAAGAGACCCAGTACTTC
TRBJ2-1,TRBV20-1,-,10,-,CSARSNEQFF,TGCAGTGCTAGGTCCAATGAGCAGTTCTTC
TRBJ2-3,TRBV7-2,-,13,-,CASSSTRGDTQYF,TGTGCCAGCAGCTCCACACGGGGGGATACGCAGTATTTT
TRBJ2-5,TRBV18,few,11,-,CASSPQETQYF,TGTGCCAGCTCACCGCAAGAGACCCAGTACTTC
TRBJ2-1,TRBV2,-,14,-,CASRRLDPHNEQFF,TGTGCCAGCCGAAGACTAGACCCCCACAATGAGCAGTTCTTC
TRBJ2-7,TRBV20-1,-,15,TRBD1,CSAEGGQGVSYEQYF,TGCAGTGCTGAAGGGGGACAGGGAGTCTCCTACGAGCAGTACTTC
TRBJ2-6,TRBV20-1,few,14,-,CSARGQSGANVLTF,TGCAGTGCTAGAGGGCAGTCTGGGGCCAACGTCCTGACTTTC
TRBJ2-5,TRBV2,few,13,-,CASTGGPEETQYF,TGTGCCAGCACGGGGGGCCCGGAGGAGACCCAGTACTTC
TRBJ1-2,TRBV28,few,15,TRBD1,CASSRSGGGYYGYTF,TGTGCCAGCAGTCGTTCAGGGGGCGGGTACTATGGCTACACCTTC
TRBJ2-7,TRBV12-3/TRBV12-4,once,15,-,CASSPKIYEGYEQYF,TGTGCCAGCAGCCCTAAGATATACGAGGGGTACGAGCAGTACTTC
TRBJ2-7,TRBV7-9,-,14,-,CASRPGQNSYEQYF,TGTGCCAGCAGACCCGGACAGAACTCCTACGAGCAGTACTTC
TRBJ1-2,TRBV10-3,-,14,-,CAISESRGSYGYTF,TGTGCCATAAGTGAGTCGCGGGGATCCTATGGCTACACCTTC
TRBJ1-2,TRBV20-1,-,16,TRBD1,CSAGGPGGQGIEGYTF,TGCAGTGCTGGGGGCCCAGGGGGGCAGGGGATCGAGGGCTACACCTTC
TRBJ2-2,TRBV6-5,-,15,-,CASSYGAENTGELFF,TGTGCCAGCAGTTATGGGGCGGAGAACACCGGGGAGCTGTTTTTT
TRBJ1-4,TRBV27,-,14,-,CASSYGGFNEKLFF,TGTGCCAGCAGCTACGGGGGATTTAATGAAAAACTGTTTTTT
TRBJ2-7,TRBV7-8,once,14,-,CASSSKRVSYEQYF,TGTGCCAGCAGCTCAAAACGAGTCTCCTACGAGCAGTACTTC
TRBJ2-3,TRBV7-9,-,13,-,CASSLVGADTQYF,TGTGCCAGCAGCTTAGTCGGGGCAGATACGCAGTATTTT
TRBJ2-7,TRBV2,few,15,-,CASSGGDWGGGEQYF,TGTGCCAGCAGTGGAGGGGATTGGGGCGGAGGCGAGCAGTACTTC
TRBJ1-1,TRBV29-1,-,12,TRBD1,CSAGDRGTEAFF,TGCAGCGCCGGGGACAGAGGGACTGAAGCTTTCTTT
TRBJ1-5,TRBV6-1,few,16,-,CASSEVSPSSNQPQHF,TGTGCCAGCAGTGAAGTAAGCCCCTCGAGCAATCAGCCCCAGCATTTT
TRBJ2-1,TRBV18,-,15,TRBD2,CASSPMSGRASEQFF,TGTGCCAGCTCACCTATGAGCGGGAGGGCCTCTGAGCAGTTCTTC
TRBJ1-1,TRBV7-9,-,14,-,CASRPRWENTEAFF,TGTGCCAGCAGACCCAGGTGGGAGAACACTGAAGCTTTCTTT
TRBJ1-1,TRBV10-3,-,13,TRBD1,CAISGTVNTEAFF,TGTGCCATCTCCGGGACAGTGAACACTGAAGCTTTCTTT
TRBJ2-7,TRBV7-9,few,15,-,CASSSQGGIGNEQYF,TGTGCCAGCAGCTCGCAGGGGGGAATTGGCAACGAGCAGTACTTC
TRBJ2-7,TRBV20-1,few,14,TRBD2,CSARGGAGIDEQYF,TGCAGTGCTAGGGGAGGGGCCGGGATCGACGAGCAGTACTTC
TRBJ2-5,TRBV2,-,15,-,CASRGQTSYQETQYF,TGTGCCAGCAGGGGTCAGACTAGTTATCAAGAGACCCAGTACTTC
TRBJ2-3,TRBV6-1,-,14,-,CASSRGTPPDTQYF,TGTGCCAGCAGCCGCGGGACTCCACCCGATACGCAGTATTTT
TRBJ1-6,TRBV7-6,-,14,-,CASSAGTENSPLHF,TGTGCCAGCAGCGCCGGGACGGAAAATTCACCCCTCCACTTT
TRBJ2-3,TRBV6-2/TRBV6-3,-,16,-,CASSYSSGTLADTQYF,TGTGCCAGCAGTTACTCTTCAGGGACTTTAGCAGATACGCAGTATTTT
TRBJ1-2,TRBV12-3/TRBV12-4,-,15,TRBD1,CASGDRTKANYGYTF,TGTGCCAGCGGGGACAGGACGAAAGCTAACTATGGCTACACCTTC
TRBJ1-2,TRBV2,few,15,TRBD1,CASTQATGTGYGYTF,TGTGCCAGCACCCAAGCTACCGGGACAGGCTATGGCTACACCTTC
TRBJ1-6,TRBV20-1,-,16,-,CSARALTDGTNSPLHF,TGCAGTGCTAGAGCCCTTACGGACGGAACTAATTCACCCCTCCACTTT
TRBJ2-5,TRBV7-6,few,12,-,CASSPPAETQYF,TGTGCCAGCAGCCCCCCCGCGGAGACCCAGTACTTC
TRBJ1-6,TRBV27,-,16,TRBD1,CASSSQGNRGGSPLHF,TGTGCCAGCAGTTCACAAGGAAACAGGGGAGGTTCACCCCTCCACTTT
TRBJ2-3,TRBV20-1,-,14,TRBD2,CSATSGYGTDTQYF,TGCAGTGCTACTAGCGGGTATGGCACAGATACGCAGTATTTT
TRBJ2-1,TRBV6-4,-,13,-,CASSSSTENEQFF,TGTGCCAGCAGTTCCTCTACTGAGAATGAGCAGTTCTTC
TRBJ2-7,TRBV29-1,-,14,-,CSVALRPPFYEQYF,TGCAGCGTAGCGTTGAGACCTCCCTTCTACGAGCAGTACTTC
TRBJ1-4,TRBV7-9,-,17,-,CASSLIRDGGYNEKLFF,TGTGCCAGCAGCTTAATCCGGGACGGGGGATATAATGAAAAACTGTTTTTT
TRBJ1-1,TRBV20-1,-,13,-,CSALQGRNTEAFF,TGCAGTGCTTTACAGGGAAGGAACACTGAAGCTTTCTTT
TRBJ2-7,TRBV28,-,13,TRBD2,CASSRAGYYEQYF,TGTGCCAGCAGTAGAGCGGGATACTACGAGCAGTACTTC
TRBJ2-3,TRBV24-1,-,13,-,CATSDQVLDTQYF,TGTGCCACCAGTGATCAGGTCCTAGATACGCAGTATTTT
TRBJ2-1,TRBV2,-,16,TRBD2,CASSDRGLAGENEQFF,TGTGCCAGCAGTGACAGAGGACTAGCGGGAGAGAATGAGCAGTTCTTC